A single sample gave rise to the 10 T cell receptor beta chains below, sequenced in a study of spatial heterogeneity in lung cancer. Study findings and constraints: Counts of expanded intratumoral alpha and beta TCRs tracked tumor mutation counts.

The antigens for these receptors are not known. TCRdb called the 5' RACE reads again in MiXCR, with one record for every CDR3 protein. The sample lists some 96,000 distinct CDR3 sequences, 3.5% to 5% occurring once. Described time point: sample taken at primary tumor resection. The source was lung tumor tissue, collected at surgery. Receptors were obtained from a male donor with early-stage non-small cell lung cancer.

This clonotype has a count of ten or more. This rearrangement joins TRBV6-5 to TRBJ2-7; 8 bases fit TRBD2. V trimming: 6 bases; J trimming: 6 bases; junction bases outside the gene matches: 13. This CDR3 spans 15 amino acids. The germline V gene has CDR1 MNHEY and CDR2 SVGAGI. CDR3 nucleotide sequence: TGTGCCAGCAGCACGGGGACTAGAGGACTCTCCGAGCAGTACTTC. This encodes CASSTGTRGLSEQYF.

This clonotype was counted many times. The chain couples TRBV3-1 to TRBJ1-1; 7 positions agree with TRBD1. Germline V lookup: CDR1 LGHDT, CDR2 YNNKEL (reference sequence). Trimming at V came to 4 bases and at J to 11 bases, leaving 10 bases not matched to a gene. CDR3 length: 13 residues. CDR3 coding DNA: TGTGCCAGCAGCCCAGACAGGGATGATACGGCTTTCTTT. Protein sequence: CASSPDRDDTAFF.

This clonotype showed up many times. V is TRBV28 and J is TRBJ2-7, with TRBD1 matching 11 bases. V gave up 2 bases and J gave up 3 bases; unmatched junction bases: 12. The CDR3 is 18 amino acids. Germline CDR1 and CDR2: MDHEN and SYDVKM. CDR3 residues: CASSLGSPRTGGRYEQYF. The CDR3, as DNA: TGTGCCAGCAGTTTAGGGTCACCAAGGACAGGGGGCCGCTACGAGCAGTACTTC.

This clonotype has more than one count but fewer than ten. The chain carries TRBV6-1 and TRBJ2-5; a possible D gene is TRBD2 (6 bases). This CDR3 region has 11 residues. In germline, CDR1 is MNHNS, CDR2 SASEGT. V lost 8 bases and J lost 9, with 13 bases in between. The CDR3 sequence: CASWGESSQYF. The CDR3 bases are TGTGCCAGCTGGGGGGAATCTTCCCAGTACTTC.

The rearrangement joins TRBV6-4 to TRBJ2-3, with 8 bases fitting TRBD1. In germline, CDR1 is MRHNA, CDR2 SNTAGT. V was clipped by 6 bases and J by 4 bases; unmatched bases: 12. The CDR3 totals 16 residues. CDR3 region: CASSPGTGEAPDTQYF. The DNA of the CDR3 is TGTGCCAGCAGCCCCGGGACAGGAGAAGCACCAGATACGCAGTATTTT.

This clonotype was observed at least ten times. The rearrangement uses TRBV2 and TRBJ2-1; 7 positions agree with TRBD1. Germline V gives CDR1 SNHLY, CDR2 FYNNEI. CDR3 size: 14 residues. The J segment lost 6 bases and the V segment lost 6 bases, leaving 8 bases of the junction unmatched. CDR3 residues: CASSNRGTPNEQFF. The CDR3 nucleotides read TGTGCCAGCAGCAACAGGGGTACTCCCAATGAGCAGTTCTTC.

This clonotype was seen a few times. V is TRBV5-1 and J is TRBJ1-3; D is ambiguous. V lost 0 bases and J 3 bases, leaving 4 bases between the germline ends. Germline CDR1 and CDR2: SGHRS and YFSETQ. The CDR3 runs to 13 residues. The CDR3 DNA follows: TGCGCCAGCAGCTTGGAAGATGGAAACACCATATATTTT. Translating it yields CASSLEDGNTIYF.

This clonotype showed up many times. This chain links TRBV5-1 with TRBJ1-4, with D uncertain. The germline V and J ends were trimmed by 3 bases and 7 bases, with 16 bases remaining between them. Germline assignment: CDR1 SGHRS and CDR2 YFSETQ. CDR3 length equals 15 residues. The CDR3 loop reads CASSSDDSAGEKLFF. The CDR3 DNA is TGCGCCAGCAGCTCGGATGACTCGGCGGGTGAAAAACTGTTTTTT.

This clonotype was picked up many times. This rearrangement joins TRBV2 to TRBJ1-5, with D unresolved. There are 12 residues in the CDR3. V was pared by 6 bases and J by 11 bases, with 14 bases between. Germline CDR1 and CDR2: SNHLY and FYNNEI. The CDR3 coding sequence is TGTGCCAGCAGGGGAACGGGCGGAGCCCAGCATTTT. The encoded protein is CASRGTGGAQHF.

This clonotype came up many times. The V call is TRBV6-1, the J call TRBJ2-2; D remains unclear. The CDR3 sequence is 17 residues long. The germline gives CDR1 MNHNS, CDR2 SASEGT. V lost 2 bases and J 3 bases, leaving 16 bases between the germline ends. CDR3 coding DNA: TGTGCCAGCAGTGAATCGCTCAGCTTTGCTGACACCGGGGAGCTGTTTTTT. Encoded protein: CASSESLSFADTGELFF.